The rows below give T cell receptor beta chains drawn from one sample of a study of shared clonotypes between healthy human individuals. Sequencing was performed with immunoSEQ multiplex PCR; in TCRdb, only in-frame clones are kept and a portion is missing. Among just over 2,000,000 clones listed, about 95% were seen once. Sequences were obtained from naive CD8+ T cells sorted from blood. These TCRs come from a man between 18 and 29 years old in good health. CDR3s leave out the opening cysteine and the closing phenylalanine or tryptophan.

J gene,V gene,CDR3 protein
TRBJ2-7,TRBV18,ASSPGREGSVEQY
TRBJ1-1,TRBV4-3,ASSQDGVGSRTEAF
TRBJ1-2,TRBV5-5,ASSFGQGLNYGYT
TRBJ1-1,TRBV6-5,ASIKSAGMNTEAF
TRBJ2-1,TRBV27,ASSFQGPFYNEQF
TRBJ1-1,TRBV11-1,ASSLVQNTEAF
TRBJ2-3,TRBV7-3,ASSPISSGWDTDTQY
TRBJ2-3,TRBV6-1,AGGDSSDTQY
TRBJ1-2,TRBV27,ASSFDRGNYGYT
TRBJ2-7,TRBV7-6,ASSLASGGLDEQY
TRBJ2-4,TRBV7-8,ASSPDRATLAKNIQY
TRBJ2-7,TRBV2,ASTEATSGGYEQY
TRBJ2-7,TRBV4-2,ASSQDESGYEQY
TRBJ2-1,TRBV27,ASSLSWLYNEQF
TRBJ1-4,TRBV7-9,ASSRQDNEKLF
TRBJ2-3,TRBV11-2,ASSLVPGLATDTQY
TRBJ2-7,TRBV13,ASSLGQSYEQY
TRBJ2-3,TRBV2,ASSEAPGPLSTDTQY
TRBJ2-7,TRBV11-2,ASSPGLAYEQY
TRBJ2-1,TRBV27,ASSPDRGPSNEQF
TRBJ2-7,TRBV7-9,ASSFTSGGALVEQY
TRBJ2-1,TRBV4-1,ASSLIGGQGNNEQF
TRBJ1-6,TRBV19,ASSPGGGRSPLH
TRBJ2-5,TRBV5-6,ASSWTVEETQY
TRBJ1-6,TRBV13,ASSLGGLLISPLH
TRBJ1-4,TRBV30,AWSERGGDEKLF
TRBJ2-1,TRBV2,ASSERPPYYSSYNEQF
TRBJ2-1,TRBV7-9,ASSLGQGDNEQF
TRBJ2-7,TRBV28,ASSLWGRGLY
TRBJ1-1,TRBV7-9,ASSLSGGLGTEAF
TRBJ2-7,TRBV13,ASSPDGSYEQY
TRBJ2-7,TRBV6-5,ASSYGTGGLYEQY
TRBJ1-2,TRBV4-2,ASSQDSTTHNYGYT
TRBJ2-7,TRBV4-1,ASAPEISYEQY
TRBJ2-3,TRBV10-1,ASSTTGDTDTQY
TRBJ2-7,TRBV29-1,SVERSGTGRYEQY
TRBJ2-7,TRBV4-1,ASSHDRTAYEQY